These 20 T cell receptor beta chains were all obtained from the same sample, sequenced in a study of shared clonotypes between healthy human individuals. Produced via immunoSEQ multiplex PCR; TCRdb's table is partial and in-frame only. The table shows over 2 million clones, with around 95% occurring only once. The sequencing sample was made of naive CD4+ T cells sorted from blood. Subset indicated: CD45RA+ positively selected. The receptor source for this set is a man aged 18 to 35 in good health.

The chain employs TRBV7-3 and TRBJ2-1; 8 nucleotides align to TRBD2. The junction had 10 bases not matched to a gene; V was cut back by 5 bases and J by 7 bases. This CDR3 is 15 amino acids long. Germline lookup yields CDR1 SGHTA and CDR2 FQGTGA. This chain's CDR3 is CASSRELAGSNEQFF. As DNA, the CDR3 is TGTGCCAGCAGCCGGGAATTAGCGGGGTCTAATGAGCAGTTCTTC.

The CDR3 reads CASSPRTGLRFTGELFF. In nucleotides, the CDR3 is TGTGCCAGCTCACCACGTACCGGCCTGCGTTTCACCGGGGAGCTGTTTTTT. The gene calls are TRBV18 and TRBJ2-2; D uncertain. Per the germline V gene, CDR1 is KGHSH and CDR2 is LQKENI. V lost 1 base to trimming and J lost 4 bases, with 16 bases between them. This CDR3 comprises 17 residues.

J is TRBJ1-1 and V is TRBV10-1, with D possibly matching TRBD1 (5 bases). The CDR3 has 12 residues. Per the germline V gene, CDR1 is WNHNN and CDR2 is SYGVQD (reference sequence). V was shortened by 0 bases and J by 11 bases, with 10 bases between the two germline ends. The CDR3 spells CASSESQGSAFF. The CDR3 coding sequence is TGCGCCAGCAGTGAGTCCCAGGGTTCGGCTTTCTTT.

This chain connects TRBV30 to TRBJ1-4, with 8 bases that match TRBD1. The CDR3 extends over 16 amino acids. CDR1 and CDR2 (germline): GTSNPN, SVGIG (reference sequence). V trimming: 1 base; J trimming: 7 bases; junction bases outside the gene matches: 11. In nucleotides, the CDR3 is TGTGCCTGGAGTGCGGGATACAGGGGGTTGGGTGAAAAACTGTTTTTT. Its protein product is CAWSAGYRGLGEKLFF. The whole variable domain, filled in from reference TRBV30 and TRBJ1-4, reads SQTIHQWPATLVQPVGSPLSLECTVEGTSNPNLYWYRQAAGRGLQLLFYSVGIGQISSEVPQNLSASRPQDRQFILSSKKLLLSDSGFYLCAWSAGYRGLGEKLFFGSGTQLSVL.

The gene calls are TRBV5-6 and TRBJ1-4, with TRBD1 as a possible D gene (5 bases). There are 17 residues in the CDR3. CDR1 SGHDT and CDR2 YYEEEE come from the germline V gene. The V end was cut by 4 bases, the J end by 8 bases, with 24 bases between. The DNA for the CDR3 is TGTGCCAGCAGCCTCGGACAATGGGGGACGGGGACCGAAAAACTGTTTTTT. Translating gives CASSLGQWGTGTEKLFF.

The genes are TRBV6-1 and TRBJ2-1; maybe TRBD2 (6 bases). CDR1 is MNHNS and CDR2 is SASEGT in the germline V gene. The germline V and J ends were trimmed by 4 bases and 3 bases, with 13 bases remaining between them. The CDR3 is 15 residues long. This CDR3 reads CASSAGEAGYNEQFF. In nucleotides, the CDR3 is TGTGCCAGCAGTGCGGGGGAAGCCGGCTACAATGAGCAGTTCTTC.

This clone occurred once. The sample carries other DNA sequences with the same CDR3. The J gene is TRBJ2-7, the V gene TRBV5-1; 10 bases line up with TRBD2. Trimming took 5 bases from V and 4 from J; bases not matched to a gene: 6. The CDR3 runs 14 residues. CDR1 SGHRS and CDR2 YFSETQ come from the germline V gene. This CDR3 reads CASSSGTSAYEQYF. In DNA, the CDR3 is TGCGCCAGCAGTTCCGGGACTAGCGCATACGAGCAGTACTTC.

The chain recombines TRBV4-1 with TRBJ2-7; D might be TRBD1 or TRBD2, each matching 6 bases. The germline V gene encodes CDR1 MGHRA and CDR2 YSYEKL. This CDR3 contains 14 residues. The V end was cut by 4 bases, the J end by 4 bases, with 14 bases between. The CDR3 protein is CASSPRGPTYEQYF. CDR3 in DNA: TGCGCCAGCAGCCCTCGGGGGCCAACGTACGAGCAGTACTTC.

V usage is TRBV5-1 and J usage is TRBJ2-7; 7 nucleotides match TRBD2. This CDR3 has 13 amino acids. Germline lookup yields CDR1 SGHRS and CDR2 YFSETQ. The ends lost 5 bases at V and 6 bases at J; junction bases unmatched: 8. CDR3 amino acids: CASSRATSLEQYF. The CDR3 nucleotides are TGCGCCAGCAGTCGGGCGACTAGCCTCGAGCAGTACTTC.

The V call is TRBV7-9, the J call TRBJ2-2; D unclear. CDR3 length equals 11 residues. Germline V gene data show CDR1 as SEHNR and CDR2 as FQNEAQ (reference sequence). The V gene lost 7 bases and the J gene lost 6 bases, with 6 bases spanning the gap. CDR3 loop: CASTSPGELFF. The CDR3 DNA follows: TGTGCCAGCACCTCCCCCGGGGAGCTGTTTTTT.

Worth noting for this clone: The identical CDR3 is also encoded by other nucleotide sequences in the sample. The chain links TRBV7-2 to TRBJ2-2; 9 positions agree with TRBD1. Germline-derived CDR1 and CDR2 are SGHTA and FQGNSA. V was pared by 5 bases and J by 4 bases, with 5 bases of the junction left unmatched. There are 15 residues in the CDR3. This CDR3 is CASSRGQGGTGELFF. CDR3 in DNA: TGTGCCAGCAGCAGGGGACAGGGCGGCACCGGGGAGCTGTTTTTT.

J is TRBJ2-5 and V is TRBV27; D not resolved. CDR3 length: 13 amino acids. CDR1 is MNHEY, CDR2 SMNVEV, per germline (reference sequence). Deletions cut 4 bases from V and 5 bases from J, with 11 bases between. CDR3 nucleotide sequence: TGTGCCAGCAGTTCCCTCAACGTGGAGACCCAGTACTTC. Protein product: CASSSLNVETQYF.

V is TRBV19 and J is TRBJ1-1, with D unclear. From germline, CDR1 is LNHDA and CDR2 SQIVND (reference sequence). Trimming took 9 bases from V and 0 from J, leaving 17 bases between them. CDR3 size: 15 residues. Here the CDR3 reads CASRTYLGMNTEAFF. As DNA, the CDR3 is TGTGCCAGCAGAACTTATCTGGGGATGAACACTGAAGCTTTCTTT.

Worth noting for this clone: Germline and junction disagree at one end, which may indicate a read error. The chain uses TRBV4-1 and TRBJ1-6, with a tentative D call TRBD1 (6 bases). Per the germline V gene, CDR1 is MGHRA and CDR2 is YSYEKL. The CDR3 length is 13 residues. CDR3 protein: CASSQDGETGPDF. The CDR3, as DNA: TGCGCCAGCAGCCAAGACGGGGAGACAGGTCCTGACTTT.

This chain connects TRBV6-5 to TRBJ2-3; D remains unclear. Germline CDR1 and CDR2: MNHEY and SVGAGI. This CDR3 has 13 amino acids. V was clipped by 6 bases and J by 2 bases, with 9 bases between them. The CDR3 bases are TGTGCCAGCAGCCTCCGGCACACAGATACGCAGTATTTT. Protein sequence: CASSLRHTDTQYF.

The DNA of the CDR3 is TGTGCCAGCAGCTTACAGGGCCACGAGCAGTACTTC. Its protein is CASSLQGHEQYF. J is TRBJ2-7 and V is TRBV7-6; weak D call: TRBD1 (5 bases). CDR3 size: 12 residues. CDR1 and CDR2 (germline): SGHVS, FNYEAQ. Trimming pared 2 bases from V and 5 bases from J, leaving 7 bases between.

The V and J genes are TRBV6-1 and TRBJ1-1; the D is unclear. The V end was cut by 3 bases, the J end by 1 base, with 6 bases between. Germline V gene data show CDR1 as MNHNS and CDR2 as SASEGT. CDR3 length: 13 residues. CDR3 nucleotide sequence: TGTGCCAGCAGTGACAGGCCGAACACTGAAGCTTTCTTT. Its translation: CASSDRPNTEAFF.

CDR3 region: CASSPDSSNIQYF. The CDR3 DNA reads TGTGCCAGCTCACCCGACAGTTCGAACATTCAGTACTTC. V and J are TRBV18 and TRBJ2-4, with D maybe TRBD1 (5 bases). V lost 3 bases and J lost 7, with 10 bases in between. Germline V gives CDR1 KGHSH, CDR2 LQKENI. The CDR3 spans 13 residues.

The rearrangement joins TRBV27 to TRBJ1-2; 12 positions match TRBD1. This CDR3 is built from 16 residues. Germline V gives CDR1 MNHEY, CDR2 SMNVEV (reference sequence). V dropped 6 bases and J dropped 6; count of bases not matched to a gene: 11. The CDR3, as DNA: TGTGCCAGCAGGCCGGGACAGGGGGCTATGATTGATGGCTACACCTTC. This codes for CASRPGQGAMIDGYTF.

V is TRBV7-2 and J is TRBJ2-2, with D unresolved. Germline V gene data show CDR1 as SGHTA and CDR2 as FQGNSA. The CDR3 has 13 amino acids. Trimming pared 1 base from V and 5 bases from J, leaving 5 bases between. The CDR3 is CASSLVRTGELFF. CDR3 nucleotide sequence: TGTGCCAGCAGCTTAGTACGAACCGGGGAGCTGTTTTTT.